These 7 T cell receptor beta chains share one sample of origin, sequenced in a study of blood T cell repertoires in COVID-19. The method was immunoSEQ multiplex PCR; TCRdb's version includes in-frame clones alone and lacks a portion of them. Of about 100,000 clones listed, 90% are singletons. What was sequenced was peripheral blood. The receptors were gathered from a man in his fifties or sixties with acute or convalescent COVID-19.

The chain couples TRBV10-3 to TRBJ1-2; tentatively, D is TRBD1 (5 bases). Deletions cut 4 bases from V and 3 bases from J, with 15 bases between. The CDR3 has 15 residues. Germline CDR1 and CDR2: ENHRY and SYGVKD. The CDR3 reads CAISVPEGTDYGYTF. CDR3 sequence (DNA): TGTGCCATCAGTGTCCCCGAGGGGACTGACTATGGCTACACCTTC.

For the CDR3, the DNA is TGCAGCGTTGTAGGACAGTCTGACCTTTATGGCTACACCTTC. Translated, it gives CSVVGQSDLYGYTF. This chain joins TRBV29-1 and TRBJ1-2; the D gene is possibly TRBD1 (6 bases). V gave up 4 bases and J gave up 5 bases, with 17 bases separating them. This CDR3 region has 14 residues. The germline CDR1 and CDR2 sequences are SQVTM and ANQGSEA.

The rearrangement links TRBV12-3 or TRBV12-4 to TRBJ2-7; weak D call: TRBD1 (5 bases). The CDR3 is 13 residues long. V was shortened by 3 bases and J by 5 bases, with 11 bases between the two germline ends. CDR3 protein: CASSLQGYHEQYF. CDR3 in DNA: TGTGCCAGCAGTTTGCAGGGTTACCACGAGCAGTACTTC.

This rearrangement joins TRBV27 to TRBJ1-1; TRBD1 aligns across 7 bases. J gave up 11 bases and V 5 bases, and 14 bases lay outside the gene matches. The CDR3 extends over 14 amino acids. Germline CDR1 MNHEY, CDR2 SMNVEV (reference sequence). CDR3 nucleotides: TGTGCCAGCAGTCCTCAGCGGACAGGCTCGGCGGCTTTCTTT. Translated: CASSPQRTGSAAFF.

The chain combines TRBV12-3 or TRBV12-4 with TRBJ2-3, with 8 nucleotides matching TRBD2. The CDR3 loop spans 13 amino acids. V trimming: 5 bases; J trimming: 6 bases; junction bases outside the gene matches: 4. CDR3 sequence: CASSTGLADTQYF. The CDR3 region has the DNA TGTGCCAGCAGTACCGGACTAGCTGATACGCAGTATTTT.

The rearrangement uses TRBV7-3 and TRBJ2-1, with 8 bases fitting TRBD2. J was trimmed by 6 bases and V by 5 bases; bases with no gene match: 9. This CDR3 contains 15 residues. Germline V lookup: CDR1 SGHTA, CDR2 FQGTGA. The CDR3 nucleotides are TGTGCCAGCAGCGCAAAGACTAGCGCACGCAATGAGCAGTTCTTC. Its protein product is CASSAKTSARNEQFF.

The chain recombines TRBV7-9 with TRBJ2-7; no clear D gene. The CDR3 is 11 amino acids. CDR1 is SEHNR, CDR2 FQNEAQ, per germline (reference sequence). V was cut by 5 bases and J by 6 bases, with 8 bases left in between. This CDR3 is CASSRGLEQYF. DNA of the CDR3: TGTGCCAGCAGCCGCGGCCTCGAGCAGTACTTC.